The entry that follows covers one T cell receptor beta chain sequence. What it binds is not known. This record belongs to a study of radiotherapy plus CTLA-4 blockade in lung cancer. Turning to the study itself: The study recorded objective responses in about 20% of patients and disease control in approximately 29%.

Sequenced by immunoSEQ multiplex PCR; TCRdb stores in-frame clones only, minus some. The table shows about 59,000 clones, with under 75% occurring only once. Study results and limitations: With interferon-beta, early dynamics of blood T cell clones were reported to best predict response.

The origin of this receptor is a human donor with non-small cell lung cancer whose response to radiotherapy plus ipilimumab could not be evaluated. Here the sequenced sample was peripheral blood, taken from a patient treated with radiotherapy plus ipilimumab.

The CDR3 coding sequence is TGTGCCAGTAGTATCGCGAGCGGGGGGGCCGGAGAGACCCAGTACTTC. This codes for CASSIASGGAGETQYF. This rearrangement joins TRBV19 to TRBJ2-5, with 10 bases aligning to TRBD2. The CDR3 sequence is 16 residues long. CDR1 LNHDA and CDR2 SQIVND come from the germline V gene (reference sequence). J was trimmed by 4 bases and V by 3 bases; bases with no gene match: 8.